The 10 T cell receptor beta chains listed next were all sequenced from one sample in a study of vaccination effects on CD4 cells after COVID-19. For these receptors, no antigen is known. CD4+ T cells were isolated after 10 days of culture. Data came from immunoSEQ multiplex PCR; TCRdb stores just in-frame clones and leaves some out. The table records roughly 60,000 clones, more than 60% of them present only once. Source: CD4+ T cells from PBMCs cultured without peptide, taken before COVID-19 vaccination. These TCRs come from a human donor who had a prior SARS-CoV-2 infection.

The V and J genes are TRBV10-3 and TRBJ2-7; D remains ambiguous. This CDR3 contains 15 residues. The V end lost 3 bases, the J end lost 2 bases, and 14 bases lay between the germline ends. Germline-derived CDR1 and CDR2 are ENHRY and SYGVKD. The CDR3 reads CAISDTSETPYEQYF. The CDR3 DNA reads TGTGCCATCAGTGATACTTCTGAGACCCCCTACGAGCAGTACTTC.

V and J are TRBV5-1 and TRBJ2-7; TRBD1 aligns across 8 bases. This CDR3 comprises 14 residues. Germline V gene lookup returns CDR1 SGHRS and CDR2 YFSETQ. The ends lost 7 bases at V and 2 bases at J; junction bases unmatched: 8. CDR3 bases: TGCGCCAGCTGCCGGACACAGGGGGCCTACGAGCAGTACTTC. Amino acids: CASCRTQGAYEQYF.

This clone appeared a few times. For the CDR3, the DNA is TGCGCCAGCAGCCTAGGGCGGCCCGGAGGGACCCAGTACTTC. This translates into CASSLGRPGGTQYF. This chain joins TRBV5-1 and TRBJ2-5, with D possibly TRBD2 on 5 matching bases. The CDR3 sequence is 14 residues long. Per the germline V gene, CDR1 is SGHRS and CDR2 is YFSETQ. The V end lost 4 bases, the J end lost 7 bases, and 17 bases lay between the germline ends.

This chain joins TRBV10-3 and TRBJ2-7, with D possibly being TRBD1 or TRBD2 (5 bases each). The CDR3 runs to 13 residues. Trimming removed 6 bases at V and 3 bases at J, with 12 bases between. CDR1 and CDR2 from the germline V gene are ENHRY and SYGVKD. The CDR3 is CAISPGPYYEQYF. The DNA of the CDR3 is TGTGCCATCAGCCCGGGACCTTACTACGAGCAGTACTTC.

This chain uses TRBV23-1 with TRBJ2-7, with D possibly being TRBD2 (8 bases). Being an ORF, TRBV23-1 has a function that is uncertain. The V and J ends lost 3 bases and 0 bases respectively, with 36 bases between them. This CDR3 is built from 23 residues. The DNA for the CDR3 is TGCGCCAGCAGTCACGGGTTGGGGACAGCCCCCCGCACTAGCGGAGGGAGCTCCTACGAGCAGTACTTC. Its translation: CASSHGLGTAPRTSGGSSYEQYF.

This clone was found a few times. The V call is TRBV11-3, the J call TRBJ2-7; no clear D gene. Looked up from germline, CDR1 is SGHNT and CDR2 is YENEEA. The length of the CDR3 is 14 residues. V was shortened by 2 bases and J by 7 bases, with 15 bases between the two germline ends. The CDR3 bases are TGTGCCAGCAGCTTATATTCAGGTTCCGCGGAGCAGTACTTC. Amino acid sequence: CASSLYSGSAEQYF.

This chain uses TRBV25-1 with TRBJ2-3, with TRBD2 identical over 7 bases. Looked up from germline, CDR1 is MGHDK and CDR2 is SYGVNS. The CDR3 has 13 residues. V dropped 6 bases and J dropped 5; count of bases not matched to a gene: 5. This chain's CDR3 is CASRSSGRDTQYF. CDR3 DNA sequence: TGTGCCAGCAGGTCTAGCGGAAGAGATACGCAGTATTTT.

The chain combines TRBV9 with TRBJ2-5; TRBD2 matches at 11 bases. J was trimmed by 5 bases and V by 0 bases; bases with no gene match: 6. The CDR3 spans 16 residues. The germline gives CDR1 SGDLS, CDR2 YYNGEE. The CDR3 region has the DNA TGTGCCAGCAGCGTAGATAGCGGGAGGGCCGGGGAGACCCAGTACTTC. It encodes CASSVDSGRAGETQYF.

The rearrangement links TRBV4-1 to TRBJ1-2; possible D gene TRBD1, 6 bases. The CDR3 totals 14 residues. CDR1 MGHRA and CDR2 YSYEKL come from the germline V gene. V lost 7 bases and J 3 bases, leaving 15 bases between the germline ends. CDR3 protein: CASTNGGWDYGYTF. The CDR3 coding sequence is TGCGCCAGCACGAACGGGGGCTGGGACTATGGCTACACCTTC.

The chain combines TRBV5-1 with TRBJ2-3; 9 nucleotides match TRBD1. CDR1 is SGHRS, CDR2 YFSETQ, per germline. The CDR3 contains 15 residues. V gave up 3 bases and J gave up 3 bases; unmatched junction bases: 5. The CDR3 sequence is CASSYGQGQTDTQYF. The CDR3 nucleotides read TGCGCCAGCAGCTACGGACAGGGGCAAACAGATACGCAGTATTTT.